This TCR beta chain appears in the sequencing data of a study of regulatory T cells in long-lasting Graves disease. Arm-PCR of CDR3 regions with iRepertoire HTBI primers generated TCR beta libraries. TCRdb fed the multiplex PCR reads into MiXCR, producing one record per CDR3 protein. The table includes 530,000 or so distinct CDR3 sequences, 15% to 20% detected once. The CDR3 loop spans 16 amino acids. V was clipped by 6 bases and J by 2 bases; unmatched bases: 7. CDR1 MGHRA and CDR2 YSYEKL come from the germline V gene. Stated time point: newly diagnosed GD, antithyroid drugs for less than 3 months. After RNA was extracted from PBMCs, the TCR library was made from it. These data also formed part of another study, on T cells in Graves' hyperthyroidism and ophthalmopathy. According to that study: Uncontrolled infections, other autoimmune diseases, pregnancy or lactation led to exclusion of patients.

Material: peripheral blood mononuclear cells (PBMCs), obtained at new diagnosis, from a patient treated with antithyroid drugs. J is TRBJ2-1 and V is TRBV4-1, with 10 bases matching TRBD2. The receptor's source is a man aged 18-30 years with Graves disease. CDR3 sequence (DNA): TGCGCCAGCAGACCTAGCGGGAGTGGCACCTACAATGAGCAGTTCTTC. As protein: CASRPSGSGTYNEQFF.